This T cell receptor beta chain is from a study of T-cell memory formation after mild COVID-19. This clonotype has more than one count but fewer than ten. In TCRdb, the 5' RACE reads were re-called with MiXCR into one record per CDR3 protein. Of tens of thousands of distinct CDR3 sequences listed, 6% to 9.5% are singletons. This CDR3 is 13 amino acids long. V trimming: 3 bases; J trimming: 5 bases; junction bases outside the gene matches: 2. In germline, CDR1 is LNHDA, CDR2 SQIVND (reference sequence). Sequencing was done on a sample of PBMCs or a T cell subset sorted from them (not recorded which). The chain uses TRBV19 and TRBJ2-5; TRBD2 matches at 8 bases. This TCR derives from a young man who had mild COVID-19 (a few samples of this study predate the infection). Cell type and time point are not known. CDR3 residues: CASSIPGGETQYF. The CDR3 bases are TGTGCCAGTAGTATCCCGGGGGGGGAGACCCAGTACTTC.